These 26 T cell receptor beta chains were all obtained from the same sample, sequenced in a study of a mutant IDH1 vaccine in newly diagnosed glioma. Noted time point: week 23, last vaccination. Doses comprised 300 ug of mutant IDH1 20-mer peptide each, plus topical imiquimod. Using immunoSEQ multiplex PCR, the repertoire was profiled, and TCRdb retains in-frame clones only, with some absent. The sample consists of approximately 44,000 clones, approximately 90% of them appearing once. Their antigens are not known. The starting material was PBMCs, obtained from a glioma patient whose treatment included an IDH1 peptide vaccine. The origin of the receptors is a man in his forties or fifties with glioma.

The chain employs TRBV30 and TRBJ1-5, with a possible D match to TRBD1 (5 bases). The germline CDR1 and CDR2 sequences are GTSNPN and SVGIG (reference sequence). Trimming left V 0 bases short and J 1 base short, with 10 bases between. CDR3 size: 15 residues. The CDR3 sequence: CAWSVGPGSNQPQHF. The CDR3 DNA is TGTGCCTGGAGTGTGGGACCGGGAAGCAATCAGCCCCAGCATTTT.

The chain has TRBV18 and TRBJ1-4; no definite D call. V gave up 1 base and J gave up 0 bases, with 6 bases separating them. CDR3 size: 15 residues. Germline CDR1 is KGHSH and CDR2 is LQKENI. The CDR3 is CASSPLGTTNEKLFF. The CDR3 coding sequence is TGTGCCAGCTCACCACTAGGGACAACTAATGAAAAACTGTTTTTT.

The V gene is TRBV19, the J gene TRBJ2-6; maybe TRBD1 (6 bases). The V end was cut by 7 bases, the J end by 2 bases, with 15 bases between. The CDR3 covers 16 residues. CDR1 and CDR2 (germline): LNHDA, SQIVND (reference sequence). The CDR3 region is CASTWQGNPGANVLTF. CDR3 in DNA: TGTGCCAGTACCTGGCAGGGGAACCCTGGGGCCAACGTCCTGACTTTC.

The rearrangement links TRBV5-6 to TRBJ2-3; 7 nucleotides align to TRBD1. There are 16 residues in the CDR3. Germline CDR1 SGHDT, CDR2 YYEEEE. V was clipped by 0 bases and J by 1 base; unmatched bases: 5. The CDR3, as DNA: TGTGCCAGCAGCTTGGATGGGACAGCCGGCACAGATACGCAGTATTTT. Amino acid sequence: CASSLDGTAGTDTQYF. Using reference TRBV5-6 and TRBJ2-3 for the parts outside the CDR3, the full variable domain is DAGVTQSPTHLIKTRGQQVTLRCSPKSGHDTVSWYQQALGQGPQFIFQYYEEEERQRGNFPDRFSGHQFPNYSSELNVNALLLGDSALYLCASSLDGTAGTDTQYFGPGTRLTVL.

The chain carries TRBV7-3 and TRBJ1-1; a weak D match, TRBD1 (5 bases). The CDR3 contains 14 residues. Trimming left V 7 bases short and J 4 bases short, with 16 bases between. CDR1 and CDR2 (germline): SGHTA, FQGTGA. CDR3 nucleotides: TGTGCCAGCACCTCCGGGGGTAGGTTCACTGAAGCTTTCTTT. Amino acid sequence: CASTSGGRFTEAFF.

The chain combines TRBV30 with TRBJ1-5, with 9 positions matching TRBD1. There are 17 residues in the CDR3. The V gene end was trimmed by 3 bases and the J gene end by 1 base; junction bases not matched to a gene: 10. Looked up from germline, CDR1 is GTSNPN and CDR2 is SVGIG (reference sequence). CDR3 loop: CAWSRDRVGSSNQPQHF. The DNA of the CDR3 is TGTGCCTGGAGCCGGGACAGGGTAGGTTCGAGCAATCAGCCCCAGCATTTT.

The CDR3 coding sequence is TGCGCCAGCAGGAGGTCGGGAATCACAGATACGCAGTATTTT. Its protein is CASRRSGITDTQYF. The chain employs TRBV5-1 and TRBJ2-3; a possible D gene is TRBD2 (5 bases). Germline CDR1 and CDR2: SGHRS and YFSETQ. The CDR3 is 14 residues long. V was clipped by 5 bases and J by 2 bases, with 12 bases between them.

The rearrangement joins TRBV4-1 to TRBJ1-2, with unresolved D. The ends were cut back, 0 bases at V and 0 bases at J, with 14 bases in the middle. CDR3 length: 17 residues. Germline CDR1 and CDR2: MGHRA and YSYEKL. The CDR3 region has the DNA TGCGCCAGCAGCCAAGATCTGTTTGGGGTAGCTAACTATGGCTACACCTTC. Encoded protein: CASSQDLFGVANYGYTF.

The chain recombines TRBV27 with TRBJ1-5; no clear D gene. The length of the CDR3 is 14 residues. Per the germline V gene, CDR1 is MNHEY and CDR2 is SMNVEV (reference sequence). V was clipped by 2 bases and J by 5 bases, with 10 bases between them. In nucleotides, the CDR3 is TGTGCCAGCAGTTTAGGGTGGCAGGATCAGCCCCAGCATTTT. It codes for CASSLGWQDQPQHF.

The CDR3 region is CASSYSMVSYEQYF. DNA for the CDR3: TGTGCCAGCAGTTACTCGATGGTATCTTACGAGCAGTACTTC. The chain carries TRBV6-5 and TRBJ2-7; no definite D call. Trimming cost V 0 bases and J 4 bases, with 10 bases left between them. CDR1 MNHEY and CDR2 SVGAGI come from the germline V gene. This CDR3 spans 14 amino acids.

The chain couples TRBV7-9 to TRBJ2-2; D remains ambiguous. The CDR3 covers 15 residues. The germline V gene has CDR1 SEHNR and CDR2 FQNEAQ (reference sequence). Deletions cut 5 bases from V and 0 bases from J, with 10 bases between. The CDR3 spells CASSRAGTNTGELFF. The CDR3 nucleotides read TGTGCCAGCAGCCGCGCTGGTACGAACACCGGGGAGCTGTTTTTT.

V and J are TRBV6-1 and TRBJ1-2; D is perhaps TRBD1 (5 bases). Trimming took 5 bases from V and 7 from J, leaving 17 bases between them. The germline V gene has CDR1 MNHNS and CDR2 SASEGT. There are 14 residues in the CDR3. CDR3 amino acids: CASSTGTAGFGYTF. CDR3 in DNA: TGTGCCAGCAGTACCGGGACGGCAGGGTTTGGCTACACCTTC.

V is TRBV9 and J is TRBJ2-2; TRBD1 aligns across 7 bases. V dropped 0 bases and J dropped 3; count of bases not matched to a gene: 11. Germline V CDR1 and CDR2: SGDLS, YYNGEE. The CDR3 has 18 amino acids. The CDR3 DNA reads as TGTGCCAGCAGCGTAGCCCACCCGGACAGGATCCACACCGGGGAGCTGTTTTTT. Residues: CASSVAHPDRIHTGELFF. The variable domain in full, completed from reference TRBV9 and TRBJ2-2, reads DSGVTQTPKHLITATGQRVTLRCSPRSGDLSVYWYQQSLDQGLQFLIQYYNGEERAKGNILERFSAQQFPDLHSELNLSSLELGDSALYFCASSVAHPDRIHTGELFFGEGSRLTVL.

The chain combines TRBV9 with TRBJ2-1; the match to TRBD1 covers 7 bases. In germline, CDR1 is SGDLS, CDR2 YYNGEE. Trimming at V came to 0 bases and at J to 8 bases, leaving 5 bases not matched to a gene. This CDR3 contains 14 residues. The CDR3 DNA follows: TGTGCCAGCAGCGTAGCATACAGGGGAGATGAGCAGTTCTTC. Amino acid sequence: CASSVAYRGDEQFF.

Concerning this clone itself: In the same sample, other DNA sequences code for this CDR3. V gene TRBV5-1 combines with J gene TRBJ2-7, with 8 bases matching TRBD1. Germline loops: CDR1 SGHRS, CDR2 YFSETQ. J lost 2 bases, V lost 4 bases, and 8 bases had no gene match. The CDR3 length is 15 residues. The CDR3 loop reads CASSQDRDHTYEQYF. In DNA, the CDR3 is TGCGCCAGCAGCCAGGACAGGGACCATACCTACGAGCAGTACTTC.

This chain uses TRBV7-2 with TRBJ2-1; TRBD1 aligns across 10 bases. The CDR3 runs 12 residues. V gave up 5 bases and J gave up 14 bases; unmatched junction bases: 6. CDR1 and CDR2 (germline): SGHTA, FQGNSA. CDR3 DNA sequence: TGTGCCAGCAGCCCGGGGACAGGGGAGAAGTTCTTC. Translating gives CASSPGTGEKFF.

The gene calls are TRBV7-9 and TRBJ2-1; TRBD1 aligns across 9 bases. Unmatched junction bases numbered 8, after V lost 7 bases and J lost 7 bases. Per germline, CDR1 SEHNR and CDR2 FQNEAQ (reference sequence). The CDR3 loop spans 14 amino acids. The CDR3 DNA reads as TGTGCCAGCACCTGGACAGGGGAAAGTAATGAGCAGTTCTTC. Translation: CASTWTGESNEQFF.

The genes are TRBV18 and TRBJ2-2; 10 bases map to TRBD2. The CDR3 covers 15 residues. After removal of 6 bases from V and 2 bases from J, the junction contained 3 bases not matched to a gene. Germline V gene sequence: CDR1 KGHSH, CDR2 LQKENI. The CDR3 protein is CASSRTSGNTGELFF. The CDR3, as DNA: TGTGCCAGCTCCAGGACTAGCGGCAACACCGGGGAGCTGTTTTTT.

CDR3 nucleotide sequence: TGTGCCAGCAGTTTGGCACAGGGGTCATATAGCAATCAGCCCCAGCATTTT. Residues: CASSLAQGSYSNQPQHF. This rearrangement joins TRBV28 to TRBJ1-5, with 7 bases lining up with TRBD1. The CDR3 is 17 amino acids. Trimming removed 3 bases from V and 0 bases from J; junction bases left unmatched: 8. Germline-derived CDR1 and CDR2 are MDHEN and SYDVKM.

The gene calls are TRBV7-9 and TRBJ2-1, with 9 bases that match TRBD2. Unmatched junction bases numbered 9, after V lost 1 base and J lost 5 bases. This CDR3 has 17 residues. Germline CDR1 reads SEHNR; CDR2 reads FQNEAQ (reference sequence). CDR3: CASSLGVLAGADNEQFF. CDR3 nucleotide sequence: TGTGCCAGCAGCTTAGGGGTGTTAGCGGGGGCCGACAATGAGCAGTTCTTC. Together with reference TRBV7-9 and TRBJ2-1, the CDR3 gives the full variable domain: DTGVSQNPRHKITKRGQNVTFRCDPISEHNRLYWYRQTLGQGPEFLTYFQNEAQLEKSRLLSDRFSAERPKGSFSTLEIQRTEQGDSAMYLCASSLGVLAGADNEQFFGPGTRLTVL.

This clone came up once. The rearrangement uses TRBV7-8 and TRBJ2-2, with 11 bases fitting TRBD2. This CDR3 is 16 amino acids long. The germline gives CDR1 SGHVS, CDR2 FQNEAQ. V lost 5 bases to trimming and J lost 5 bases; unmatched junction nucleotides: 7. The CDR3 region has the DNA TGTGCCAGCAGCCGCGGGTTAGCGGGAGGGACCGGGGAGCTGTTTTTT. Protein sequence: CASSRGLAGGTGELFF.

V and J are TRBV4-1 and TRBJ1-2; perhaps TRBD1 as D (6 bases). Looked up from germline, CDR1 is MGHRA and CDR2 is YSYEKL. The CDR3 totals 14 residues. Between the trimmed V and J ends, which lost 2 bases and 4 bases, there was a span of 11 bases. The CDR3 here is CASSQSGVPYGYTF. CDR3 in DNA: TGCGCCAGCAGCCAATCAGGGGTACCCTATGGCTACACCTTC.

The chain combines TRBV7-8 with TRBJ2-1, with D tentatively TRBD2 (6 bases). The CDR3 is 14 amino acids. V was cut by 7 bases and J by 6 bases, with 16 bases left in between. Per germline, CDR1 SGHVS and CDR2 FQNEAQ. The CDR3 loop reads CASKPGGAGNEQFF. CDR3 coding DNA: TGTGCCAGCAAGCCAGGAGGGGCGGGCAATGAGCAGTTCTTC.

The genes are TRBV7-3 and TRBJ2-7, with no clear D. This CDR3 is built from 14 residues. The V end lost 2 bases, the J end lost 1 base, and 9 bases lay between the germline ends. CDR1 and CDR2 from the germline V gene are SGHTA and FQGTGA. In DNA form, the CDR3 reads TGTGCCAGCAGCTTAGGAGCCTCTTCCTACGAGCAGTACTTC. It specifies CASSLGASSYEQYF.

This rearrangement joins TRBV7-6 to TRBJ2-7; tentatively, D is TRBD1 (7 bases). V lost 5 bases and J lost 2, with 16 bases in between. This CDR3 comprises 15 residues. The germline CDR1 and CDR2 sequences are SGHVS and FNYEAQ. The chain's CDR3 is CASSRRATGTYEQYF. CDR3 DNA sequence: TGTGCCAGCAGCCGGAGGGCGACAGGGACCTACGAGCAGTACTTC.

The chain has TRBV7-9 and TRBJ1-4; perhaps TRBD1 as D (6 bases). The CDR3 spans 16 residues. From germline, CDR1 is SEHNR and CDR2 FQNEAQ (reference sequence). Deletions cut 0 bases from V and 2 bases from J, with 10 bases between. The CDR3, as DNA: TGTGCCAGCAGCTTAGCGAGCCAGGGGACTAATGAAAAACTGTTTTTT. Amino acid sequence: CASSLASQGTNEKLFF.